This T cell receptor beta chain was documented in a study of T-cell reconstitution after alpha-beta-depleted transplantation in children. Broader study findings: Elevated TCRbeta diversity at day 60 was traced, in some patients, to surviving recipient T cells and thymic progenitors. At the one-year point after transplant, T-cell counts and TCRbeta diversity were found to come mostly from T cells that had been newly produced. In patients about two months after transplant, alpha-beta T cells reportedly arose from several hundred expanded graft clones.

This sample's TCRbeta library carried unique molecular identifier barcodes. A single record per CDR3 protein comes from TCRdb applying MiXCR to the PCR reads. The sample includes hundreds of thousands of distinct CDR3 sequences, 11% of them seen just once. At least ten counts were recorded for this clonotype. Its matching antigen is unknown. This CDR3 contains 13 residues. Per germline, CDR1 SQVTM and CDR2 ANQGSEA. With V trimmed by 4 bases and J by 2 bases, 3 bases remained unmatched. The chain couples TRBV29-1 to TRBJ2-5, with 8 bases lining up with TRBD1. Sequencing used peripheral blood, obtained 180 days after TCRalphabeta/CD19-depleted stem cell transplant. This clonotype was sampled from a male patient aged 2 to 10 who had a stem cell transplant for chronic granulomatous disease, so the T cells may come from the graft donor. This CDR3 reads CSVARGRQETQYF. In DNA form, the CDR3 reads TGCAGCGTTGCCAGGGGGCGTCAAGAGACCCAGTACTTC.